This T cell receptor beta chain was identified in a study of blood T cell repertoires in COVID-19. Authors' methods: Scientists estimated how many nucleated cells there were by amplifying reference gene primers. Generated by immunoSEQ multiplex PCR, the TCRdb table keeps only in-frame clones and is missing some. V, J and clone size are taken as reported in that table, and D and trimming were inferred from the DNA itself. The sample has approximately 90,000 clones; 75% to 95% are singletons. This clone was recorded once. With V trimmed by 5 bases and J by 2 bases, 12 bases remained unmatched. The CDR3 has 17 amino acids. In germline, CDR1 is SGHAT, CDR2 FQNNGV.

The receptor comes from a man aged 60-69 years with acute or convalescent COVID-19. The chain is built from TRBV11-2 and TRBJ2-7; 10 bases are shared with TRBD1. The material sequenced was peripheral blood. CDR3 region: CASSPSGWDRGPYEQYV. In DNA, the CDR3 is TGTGCCAGCAGCCCATCCGGGTGGGACAGGGGACCCTACGAGCAGTACGTC.